This T cell receptor (beta chain) was sequenced for a study of blood T cell repertoires in COVID-19. The overall study: Specimens from acute and convalescent COVID-19 originated in the United States, Italy and Spain. Sample material is recorded as cDNA or gDNA derived from T cells, B-cell-depleted T cells, or PBMCs.

Original data processing: It was from reference gene primer amplification that nucleated cell counts were estimated. Only in-frame clones appear in the TCRdb table, and some are missing; sequencing was by immunoSEQ multiplex PCR. The DNA gave D and trimming, while V, J and clone size come from that table. The sample has about 210,000 clones, about 91% seen once. The junction had 14 bases not matched to a gene; V was cut back by 4 bases and J by 10 bases. Germline assignment: CDR1 MDHEN and CDR2 SYDVKM. This CDR3 contains 15 residues. This TCR was recovered from a man aged 25-45 years with acute or convalescent COVID-19. The rearrangement uses TRBV28 and TRBJ2-3; 7 nucleotides match TRBD2. The sequenced sample consisted of peripheral blood. CDR3 DNA sequence: TGTGCCAGCAGTTATCTAGCGGATGTACAGATAGCGCAGTATTTT. It translates to CASSYLADVQIAQYF.